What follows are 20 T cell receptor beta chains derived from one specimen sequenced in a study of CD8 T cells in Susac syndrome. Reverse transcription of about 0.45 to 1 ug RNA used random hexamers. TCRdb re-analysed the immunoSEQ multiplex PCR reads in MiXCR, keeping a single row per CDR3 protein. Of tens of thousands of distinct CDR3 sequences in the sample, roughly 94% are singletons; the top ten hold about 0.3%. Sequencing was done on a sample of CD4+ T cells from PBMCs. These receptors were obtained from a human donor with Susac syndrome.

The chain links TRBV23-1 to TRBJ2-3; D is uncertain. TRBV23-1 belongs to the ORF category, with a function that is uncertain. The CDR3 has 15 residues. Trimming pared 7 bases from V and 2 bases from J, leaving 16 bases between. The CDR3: CASKSRARHTDTQYF. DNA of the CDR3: TGCGCCAGCAAGTCTCGGGCTAGACACACAGATACGCAGTATTTT.

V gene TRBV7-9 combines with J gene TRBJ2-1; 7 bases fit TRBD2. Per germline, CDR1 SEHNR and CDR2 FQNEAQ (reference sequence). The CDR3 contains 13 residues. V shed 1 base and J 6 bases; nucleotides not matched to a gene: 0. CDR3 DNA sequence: TGTGCCAGCAGCTTAGGACTAGCCAATGAGCAGTTCTTC. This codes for CASSLGLANEQFF.

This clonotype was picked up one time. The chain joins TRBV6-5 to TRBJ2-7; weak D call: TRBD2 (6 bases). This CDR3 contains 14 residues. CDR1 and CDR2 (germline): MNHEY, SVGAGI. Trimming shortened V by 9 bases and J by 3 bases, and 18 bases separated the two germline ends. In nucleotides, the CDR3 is TGTGCCAGTATGAACGCGGGGAGGAACTACGAGCAGTACTTC. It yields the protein CASMNAGRNYEQYF.

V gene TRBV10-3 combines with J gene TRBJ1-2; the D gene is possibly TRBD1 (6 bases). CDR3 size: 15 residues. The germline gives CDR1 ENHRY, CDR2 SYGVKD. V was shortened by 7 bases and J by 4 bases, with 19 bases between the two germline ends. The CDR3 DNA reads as TGTGCCATCAAGGAGTCTGGTGGACAGATCTATGGCTACACCTTC. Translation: CAIKESGGQIYGYTF.

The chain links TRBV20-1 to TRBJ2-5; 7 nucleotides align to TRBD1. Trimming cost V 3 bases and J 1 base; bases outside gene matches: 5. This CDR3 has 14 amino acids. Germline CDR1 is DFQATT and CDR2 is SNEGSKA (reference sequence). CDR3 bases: TGCAGTGCTAGGGGACAGCTTCTCCAAGAGACCCAGTACTTC. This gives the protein CSARGQLLQETQYF.

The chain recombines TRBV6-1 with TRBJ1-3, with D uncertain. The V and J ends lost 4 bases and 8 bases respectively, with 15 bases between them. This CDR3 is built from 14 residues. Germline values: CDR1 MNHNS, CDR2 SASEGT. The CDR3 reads CASSGFYGGDTIYF. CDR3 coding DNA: TGTGCCAGCAGTGGGTTTTACGGCGGGGACACCATATATTTT.

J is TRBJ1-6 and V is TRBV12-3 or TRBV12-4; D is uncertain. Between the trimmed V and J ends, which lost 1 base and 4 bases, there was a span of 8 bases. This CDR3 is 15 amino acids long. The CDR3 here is CASSLGVSYNSPLHF. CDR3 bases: TGTGCCAGCAGTTTAGGGGTTTCGTATAATTCACCCCTCCACTTT.

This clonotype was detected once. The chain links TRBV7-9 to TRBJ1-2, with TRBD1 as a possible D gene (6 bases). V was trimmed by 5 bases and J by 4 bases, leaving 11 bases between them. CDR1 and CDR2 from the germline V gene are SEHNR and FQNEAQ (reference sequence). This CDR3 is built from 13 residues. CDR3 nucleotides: TGTGCCAGCAGCGTCGACAGGACCTATGGCTACACCTTC. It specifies CASSVDRTYGYTF.

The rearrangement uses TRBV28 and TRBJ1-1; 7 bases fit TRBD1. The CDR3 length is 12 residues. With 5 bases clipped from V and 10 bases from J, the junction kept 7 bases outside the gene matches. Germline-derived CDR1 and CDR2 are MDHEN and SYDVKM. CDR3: CASSRPQGRAFF. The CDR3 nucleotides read TGTGCCAGCAGTCGACCACAGGGGCGAGCTTTCTTT.

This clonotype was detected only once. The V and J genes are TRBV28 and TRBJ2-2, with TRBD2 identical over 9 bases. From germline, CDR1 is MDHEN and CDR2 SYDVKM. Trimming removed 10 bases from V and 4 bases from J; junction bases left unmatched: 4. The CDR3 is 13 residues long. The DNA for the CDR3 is TGTGCCACTCGCGGGGGGGCCACCGGGGAGCTGTTTTTT. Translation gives CATRGGATGELFF.

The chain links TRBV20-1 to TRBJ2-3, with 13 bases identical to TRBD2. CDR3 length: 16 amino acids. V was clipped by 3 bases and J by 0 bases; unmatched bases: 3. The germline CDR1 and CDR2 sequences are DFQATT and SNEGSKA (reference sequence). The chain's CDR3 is CSASATSGGSTDTQYF. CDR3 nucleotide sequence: TGCAGTGCTAGTGCGACTAGCGGGGGGAGCACAGATACGCAGTATTTT.

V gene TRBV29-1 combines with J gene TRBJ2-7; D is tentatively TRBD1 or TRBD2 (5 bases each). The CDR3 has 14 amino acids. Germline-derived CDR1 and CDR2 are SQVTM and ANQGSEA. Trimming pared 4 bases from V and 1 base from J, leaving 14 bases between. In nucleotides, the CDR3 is TGCAGCGTTGTCAGGGACGGACTTTCCTACGAGCAGTACTTC. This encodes CSVVRDGLSYEQYF.

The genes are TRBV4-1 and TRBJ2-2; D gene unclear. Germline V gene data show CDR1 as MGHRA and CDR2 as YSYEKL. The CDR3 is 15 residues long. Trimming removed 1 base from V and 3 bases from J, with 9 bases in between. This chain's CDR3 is CASSQGHSYTGELFF. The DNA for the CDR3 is TGCGCCAGCAGCCAAGGACACTCCTACACCGGGGAGCTGTTTTTT.

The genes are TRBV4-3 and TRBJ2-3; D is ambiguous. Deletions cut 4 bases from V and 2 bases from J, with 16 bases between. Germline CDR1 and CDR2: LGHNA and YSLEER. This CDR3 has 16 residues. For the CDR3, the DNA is TGCGCCAGCAGCCCCTCCCCTAGGGCCAACACAGATACGCAGTATTTT. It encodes CASSPSPRANTDTQYF.

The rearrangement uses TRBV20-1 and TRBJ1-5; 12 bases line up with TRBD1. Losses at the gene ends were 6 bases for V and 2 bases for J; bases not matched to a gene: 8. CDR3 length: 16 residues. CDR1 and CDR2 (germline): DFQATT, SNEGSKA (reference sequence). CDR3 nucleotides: TGCAGTGCACCCGGGACAGGGGGCGCGGGCAATCAGCCCCAGCATTTT. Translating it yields CSAPGTGGAGNQPQHF.

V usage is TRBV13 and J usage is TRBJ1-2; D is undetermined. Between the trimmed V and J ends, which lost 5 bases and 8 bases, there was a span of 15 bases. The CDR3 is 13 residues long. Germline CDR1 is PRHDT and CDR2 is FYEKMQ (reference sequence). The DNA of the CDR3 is TGTGCCAGCAGCCCTGACGAGGAAGGAGGCTACACCTTC. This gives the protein CASSPDEEGGYTF. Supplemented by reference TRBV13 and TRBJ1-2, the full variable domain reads AAGVIQSPRHLIKEKRETATLKCYPIPRHDTVYWYQQGPGQDPQFLISFYEKMQSDKGSIPDRFSAQQFSDYHSELNMSSLELGDSALYFCASSPDEEGGYTFGSGTRLTVV.

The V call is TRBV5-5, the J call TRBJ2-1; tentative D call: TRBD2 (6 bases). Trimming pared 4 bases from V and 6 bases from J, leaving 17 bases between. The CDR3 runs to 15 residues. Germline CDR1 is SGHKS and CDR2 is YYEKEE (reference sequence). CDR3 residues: CASSEWAGSSNEQFF. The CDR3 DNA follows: TGTGCCAGCAGCGAGTGGGCGGGGTCCAGCAATGAGCAGTTCTTC.

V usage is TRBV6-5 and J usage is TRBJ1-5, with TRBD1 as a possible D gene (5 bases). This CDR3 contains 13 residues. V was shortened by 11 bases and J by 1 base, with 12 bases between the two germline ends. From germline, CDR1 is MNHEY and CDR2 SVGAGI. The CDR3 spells CACGRDSNQPQHF. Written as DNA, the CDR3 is TGTGCCTGCGGTAGGGACAGCAATCAGCCCCAGCATTTT.

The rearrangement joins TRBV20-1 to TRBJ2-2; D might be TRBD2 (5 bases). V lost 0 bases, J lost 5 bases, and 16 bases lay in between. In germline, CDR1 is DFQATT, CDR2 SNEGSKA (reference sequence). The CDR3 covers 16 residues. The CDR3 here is CSARDRLVTSTGELFF. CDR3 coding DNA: TGCAGTGCTAGAGACCGACTCGTAACTAGTACCGGGGAGCTGTTTTTT.

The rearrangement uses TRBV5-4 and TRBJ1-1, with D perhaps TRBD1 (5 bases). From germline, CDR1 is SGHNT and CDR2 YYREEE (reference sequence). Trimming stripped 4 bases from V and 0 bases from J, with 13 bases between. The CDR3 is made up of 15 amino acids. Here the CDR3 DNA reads TGTGCCAGCAGCCCGACGGGACTGCTGAACACTGAAGCTTTCTTT. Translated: CASSPTGLLNTEAFF.